The entry below describes one T cell receptor (beta chain). These data come from a study of blood T cell repertoires in COVID-19. This CDR3 is built from 14 residues. J gave up 3 bases and V 4 bases, and 6 bases lay outside the gene matches. Germline values: CDR1 SGHNT, CDR2 YYREEE (reference sequence). In the source study's methods: Using reference gene primer amplification, nucleated cell counts were estimated. The protocol was immunoSEQ multiplex PCR, while the TCRdb copy is restricted to in-frame clones and leaves out a portion. That table gives V, J and clone size, and the DNA gave D and trimming. Counted here are around 320,000 clones, over 75% occurring once; the ten biggest clones make up 6% to 9%.

The sequence derives from a human donor in a cohort sampled during active COVID-19. The material sequenced was peripheral blood. The rearrangement links TRBV5-4 to TRBJ1-2; 7 positions agree with TRBD1. Here the CDR3 DNA reads TGTGCCAGCAGCATACCAACAGGGGACTATGGCTACACCTTC. Amino acid sequence: CASSIPTGDYGYTF. Drawing the rest from reference TRBV5-4 and TRBJ1-2, the complete variable domain is ETGVTQSPTHLIKTRGQQVTLRCSSQSGHNTVSWYQQALGQGPQFIFQYYREEENGRGNFPPRFSGLQFPNYSSELNVNALELDDSALYLCASSIPTGDYGYTFGSGTRLTVV.